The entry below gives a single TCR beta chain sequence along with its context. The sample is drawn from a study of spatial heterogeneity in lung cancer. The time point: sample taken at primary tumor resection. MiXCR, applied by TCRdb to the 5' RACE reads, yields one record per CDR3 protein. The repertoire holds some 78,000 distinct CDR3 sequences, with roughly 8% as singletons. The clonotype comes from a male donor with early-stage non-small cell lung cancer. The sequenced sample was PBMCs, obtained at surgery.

The CDR3 nucleotides are TGTGCCAGCTTGCCAAGTGGGCAGGGGCTAAATCAGCCCCAGCATTTT. As protein: CASLPSGQGLNQPQHF. V gene TRBV6-2 or TRBV6-3 combines with J gene TRBJ1-5; perhaps TRBD1 as D (6 bases). From germline, CDR1 is MNHEY and CDR2 SVGEGT. The CDR3 is made up of 16 amino acids. V was pared by 8 bases and J by 4 bases, with 21 bases between.